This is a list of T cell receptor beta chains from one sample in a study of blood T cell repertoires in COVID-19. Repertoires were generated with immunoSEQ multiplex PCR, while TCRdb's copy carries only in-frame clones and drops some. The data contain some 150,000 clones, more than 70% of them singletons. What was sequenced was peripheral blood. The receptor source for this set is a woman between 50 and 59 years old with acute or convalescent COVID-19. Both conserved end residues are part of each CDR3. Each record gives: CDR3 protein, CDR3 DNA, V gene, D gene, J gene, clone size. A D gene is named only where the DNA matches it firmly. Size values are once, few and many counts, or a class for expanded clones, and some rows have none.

CDR3aa: CATSGVQREKLFF
CDR3nt: TGTGCCACCTCAGGGGTTCAACGGGAAAAACTGTTTTTT
v_gene: TRBV19
d_gene: .
j_gene: TRBJ1-4
abundance: once

CDR3aa: CASSQDVRDRGYTF
CDR3nt: TGTGCCAGCAGCCAAGACGTCAGGGATAGGGGCTACACCTTC
v_gene: TRBV4-2
d_gene: .
j_gene: TRBJ1-2
abundance: few

CDR3aa: CSVPGTDVYGYTF
CDR3nt: TGCAGCGTTCCCGGGACAGACGTTTATGGCTACACCTTC
v_gene: TRBV29-1
d_gene: TRBD1
j_gene: TRBJ1-2
abundance: .

CDR3aa: CASSYGRTEAFF
CDR3nt: TGTGCCAGCAGTTACGGGAGGACTGAAGCTTTCTTT
v_gene: TRBV6-2/TRBV6-3
d_gene: .
j_gene: TRBJ1-1
abundance: .

CDR3aa: CASIAARTGTDTQYF
CDR3nt: TGTGCCAGCATCGCGGCCAGGACAGGGACAGATACGCAGTATTTT
v_gene: TRBV7-9
d_gene: TRBD1
j_gene: TRBJ2-3
abundance: .

CDR3aa: CASMPGGMDTEAFF
CDR3nt: TGTGCCAGCATGCCAGGGGGGATGGACACTGAAGCTTTCTTT
v_gene: TRBV2
d_gene: TRBD1
j_gene: TRBJ1-1
abundance: .

CDR3aa: CASSPDTYNSPLHF
CDR3nt: TGTGCCAGCTCACCGGACACATATAATTCACCCCTCCACTTT
v_gene: TRBV18
d_gene: .
j_gene: TRBJ1-6
abundance: .

CDR3aa: CASKRLSLTDTQYF
CDR3nt: TGTGCCAGCAAGCGACTATCGCTCACAGATACGCAGTATTTT
v_gene: TRBV6-5
d_gene: .
j_gene: TRBJ2-3
abundance: .

CDR3aa: CASSYLDYNEQFF
CDR3nt: TGTGCCAGCAGTTACCTAGATTACAATGAGCAGTTCTTC
v_gene: TRBV6-6
d_gene: .
j_gene: TRBJ2-1
abundance: .

CDR3aa: CASASPGNGGNTIYF
CDR3nt: TGTGCCAGCGCTAGCCCCGGGAACGGTGGAAACACCATATATTTT
v_gene: TRBV6-1
d_gene: .
j_gene: TRBJ1-3
abundance: .

CDR3aa: CASRLGPDYTEAFF
CDR3nt: TGCGCCAGCAGGCTGGGGCCAGACTACACTGAAGCTTTCTTT
v_gene: TRBV5-1
d_gene: .
j_gene: TRBJ1-1
abundance: .

CDR3aa: CASSQIRGTGKDNEQFF
CDR3nt: TGTGCCAGCAGCCAGATCAGGGGGACCGGGAAAGACAATGAGCAGTTCTTC
v_gene: TRBV3-1/TRBV3-2
d_gene: TRBD1
j_gene: TRBJ2-1
abundance: .

CDR3aa: CASSRQGETQYF
CDR3nt: TGTGCCAGCAGCCGCCAGGGAGAGACCCAGTACTTC
v_gene: TRBV3-1/TRBV3-2
d_gene: .
j_gene: TRBJ2-5
abundance: .

CDR3aa: CSANAGYGYTF
CDR3nt: TGCAGTGCTAATGCAGGATATGGCTACACCTTC
v_gene: TRBV20-1
d_gene: .
j_gene: TRBJ1-2
abundance: many